The rows below give T cell receptor beta chains drawn from one sample of a study of beta chain features in type 1 diabetes. Repertoires were generated with immunoSEQ multiplex PCR, while TCRdb's copy carries only in-frame clones and drops some. The sample shows 900,000 or so clones, roughly a sixth of them seen only once. The sequencing input was naive CD4+ T cells from blood. Receptors originate from a woman aged 18-35 years in good health. The CDR3 runs from the conserved cysteine through the conserved F or W. Fields, in order: J gene, V gene, D gene, clone size, CDR3 DNA, CDR3 protein. A D gene is named only where the DNA matches it firmly. Clone size, where shown, is once, few, many, or a class for clones that have expanded.

TRBJ1-2	TRBV7-9	TRBD1	few	TGTGCCAGCAGCTTATGGGGACAGGGCGATAACTATGGCTACACCTTC	CASSLWGQGDNYGYTF
TRBJ2-7	TRBV7-6	TRBD2	once	TGTGCCAGCAGCCTCGTGTCGGGGCCGGGACTAGCGGCCTACGAGCAGTACTTC	CASSLVSGPGLAAYEQYF
TRBJ2-7	TRBV5-1	NA	NA	TGCGCCAGCAGCTTGGAAGGACACTACTACGAGCAGTACTTC	CASSLEGHYYEQYF
TRBJ1-2	TRBV28	NA	NA	TGTGCCAGCAGAATCCCTTCCGGGAACTATGGCTACACCTTC	CASRIPSGNYGYTF
TRBJ2-7	TRBV6-1	TRBD2	NA	TGTGCCAGCAATGAACTAGCGGGATCCTACGAGCAGTACTTC	CASNELAGSYEQYF
TRBJ2-7	TRBV28	NA	few	TGTGCCAGCAGTTTCTCGGGATTCGTCGACGAGCAGTACTTC	CASSFSGFVDEQYF
TRBJ2-1	TRBV19	TRBD2	NA	TGTGCCAGTAGAGTGGGAAAAGCGGGAAGGTCCTACAATGAGCAGTTCTTC	CASRVGKAGRSYNEQFF
TRBJ2-7	TRBV6-5	NA	NA	TGTGCCAGCACTAAGGGATTCGGGTACGAGCAGTACTTC	CASTKGFGYEQYF
TRBJ1-2	TRBV28	TRBD1	NA	TGTGCCAGCAGTCCCTCGACAGGGGAATATGGCTACACCTTC	CASSPSTGEYGYTF
TRBJ2-3	TRBV10-3	TRBD2	NA	TGTGCCATCAGTGCGACTAGCGGAGAAGATACGCAGTATTTT	CAISATSGEDTQYF
TRBJ2-5	TRBV18	NA	NA	TGTGCCAGCTCACTCCACGTGGGTTCTGGTGAGACCCAGTACTTC	CASSLHVGSGETQYF
TRBJ2-7	TRBV4-3	TRBD2	NA	TGCGCCAGCAGCCCTAGGACTAGCGGCAACTACGAGCAGTACTTC	CASSPRTSGNYEQYF
TRBJ2-6	TRBV5-4	TRBD1	NA	TGTGCCAGCAGCCTCGCGACAGGGGTGATCTCTGGGGCCAACGTCCTGACTTTC	CASSLATGVISGANVLTF
TRBJ2-1	TRBV7-9	NA	NA	TGTGCCAGCAGCTCCCGCATGTTAACGCGGAAGCCCAATGAGCAGTTCTTC	CASSSRMLTRKPNEQFF
TRBJ2-2	TRBV28	NA	few	TGTGCCAGCAAAAAACCCGGGGAGCTGTTTTTT	CASKKPGELFF
TRBJ2-2	TRBV4-3	TRBD2	NA	TGCGCCAGCAGCCAAGTCCGCGGACTAGCGGGGACCGGGGAGCTGTTTTTT	CASSQVRGLAGTGELFF
TRBJ2-3	TRBV7-3	NA	NA	TGTGCCAGCAGCTTCGGAAGTCGCCCAGATACGCAGTATTTT	CASSFGSRPDTQYF
TRBJ2-5	TRBV19	NA	NA	TGTGCCAGCAAAGGTCTACCTCAAGAGACCCAGTACTTC	CASKGLPQETQYF
TRBJ2-7	TRBV15	NA	once	TGTGCCACCAGCAGAGAGGGGGCAGGGGTCTACAAGCAGTACTTC	CATSREGAGVYKQYF
TRBJ2-7	TRBV4-3	TRBD2	few	TGCGCCAGCAGCCAAGATGCGGGAGGGCCACGGGAGCAGTACTTC	CASSQDAGGPREQYF
TRBJ2-5	TRBV5-1	NA	NA	TGCGCCAGCAGCTTAGATTTTACAGGGAGAGAGACCCAGTACTTC	CASSLDFTGRETQYF
TRBJ2-3	TRBV28	NA	few	TGTGCCAGCAGTTCCCCGGGTACCACCACAGATACGCAGTATTTT	CASSSPGTTTDTQYF
TRBJ2-5	TRBV28	TRBD2	few	TGTGCCAGCAGTGAAACTAGCGGGAGTCGTGTGGAAGAGACCCAGTACTTC	CASSETSGSRVEETQYF
TRBJ1-1	TRBV2	NA	NA	TGTGCCAGCAGTGGTCAGGGGAGCACTGAAGCTTTCTTT	CASSGQGSTEAFF
TRBJ2-1	TRBV28	NA	few	TGTGCCAGCAGAACTACGCGGCGTGATGAGCAGTTCTTC	CASRTTRRDEQFF
TRBJ2-1	TRBV5-1	TRBD1	NA	TGCGCCAGCAGCCGGGGCGGGACAGGGGCCAATGAGCAGTTCTTC	CASSRGGTGANEQFF
TRBJ2-5	TRBV6-6	NA	few	TGTGCCAGCCACAGCGGACCTAATGGCCCAGAGACCCAGTACTTC	CASHSGPNGPETQYF
TRBJ1-4	TRBV5-1	TRBD1	NA	TGCGCCAGCAGCCGGGACAGGGACAGGGAAAAACTGTTTTTT	CASSRDRDREKLFF
TRBJ2-1	TRBV10-3	NA	few	TGTGCCACTCAGGGGTACTTAGCATCATCATCGAATGAGCAGTTCTTC	CATQGYLASSSNEQFF
TRBJ2-3	TRBV27	NA	few	TGTGCCAGCAGTTTTAGGGACCTGTATACGCAGTATTTT	CASSFRDLYTQYF
TRBJ2-3	TRBV7-2	NA	few	TGTGCCAGCAAGGTGGGCGGCGCAGATACGCAGTATTTT	CASKVGGADTQYF
TRBJ2-1	TRBV5-3	NA	once	TGTGCCAGAAGCCCGTCCCCGGGGCCGGTGAGTAATGAGCAGTTCTTC	CARSPSPGPVSNEQFF
TRBJ2-1	TRBV11-2	NA	few	TGTGCCAGCAGCTTAGCGCGACTGAACAATGAGCAGTTCTTC	CASSLARLNNEQFF
TRBJ2-5	TRBV2	TRBD2	NA	TGTGCCAGCAGTGAAGACGGAGCGGGAGGGGAGACCCAGTACTTC	CASSEDGAGGETQYF
TRBJ2-3	TRBV5-4	TRBD2	few	TGTGCCAGCAGCAACCCTAGCGGGGACACAGATACGCAGTATTTT	CASSNPSGDTDTQYF
TRBJ1-4	TRBV10-3	NA	NA	TGTGCCATCAGTGGTACAGGGCAGCGGGATGAAAAACTGTTTTTT	CAISGTGQRDEKLFF
TRBJ1-2	TRBV7-2	NA	NA	TGTGCCAGCAGCTTAGGTCTGGGGGGCCAGAATGGCTACACCTTC	CASSLGLGGQNGYTF
TRBJ2-5	TRBV7-3	NA	few	TGTGCCAGCAGCCCGCAGGGAAGGGAGACCCAGTACTTC	CASSPQGRETQYF
TRBJ1-1	TRBV5-6	NA	few	TGTGCCAGCAGCTCACACAGGGCCGGGGCTTTCTTT	CASSSHRAGAFF
TRBJ2-1	TRBV4-3	NA	few	TGCGCCAGCAGCCAAGCCTTATCTCTCTACAATGAGCAGTTCTTC	CASSQALSLYNEQFF
TRBJ2-7	TRBV20-1	NA	NA	TGCAGTGCTAGGAGGAGTAACGAGCAGTACTTC	CSARRSNEQYF
TRBJ1-2	TRBV29-1	NA	NA	TGCAGCGGCTTCGACTATGGCTACACCTTC	CSGFDYGYTF
TRBJ2-7	TRBV28	TRBD2	NA	TGTGCCAGCCAAACTAGCGGGAGTATCTACGAGCAGTACTTC	CASQTSGSIYEQYF
TRBJ2-3	TRBV19	NA	NA	TGTGCCAGTAGTCCTACCCTGGGGCTGGAGAGCACAGATACGCAGTATTTT	CASSPTLGLESTDTQYF
TRBJ2-1	TRBV11-2	TRBD2	NA	TGTGCCAGCAGCCTCTACCTGAGCGGGAGTAGCAATGAGCAGTTCTTC	CASSLYLSGSSNEQFF
TRBJ2-5	TRBV15	TRBD1	NA	TGTGCCACCAGCAGAGGCGGACAGGCACAAGAGACCCAGTACTTC	CATSRGGQAQETQYF
TRBJ2-2	TRBV9	NA	few	TGTGCCAGCAGCGTAGAGAGCACCGGGGAGCTGTTTTTT	CASSVESTGELFF
TRBJ1-5	TRBV6-6	NA	NA	TGTGCCAGCAGTTCCCTAGTCAGGGCCCATCAGCCCCAGCATTTT	CASSSLVRAHQPQHF
TRBJ1-1	TRBV7-3	NA	few	TGTGCCAGCAGCGCTCTGGGGAACACTGAAGCTTTCTTT	CASSALGNTEAFF
TRBJ2-3	TRBV19	NA	NA	TGTGCCAGTAGTATAGAAGGAGATACGCAGTATTTT	CASSIEGDTQYF
TRBJ2-3	TRBV14	NA	few	TGTGCCAGCGCACAGAGCACAGATACGCAGTATTTT	CASAQSTDTQYF
TRBJ1-2	TRBV6-4	TRBD1	NA	TGTGCCAGCAGTGATCATTTGGGACAGGCCGGCTATGGCTACACCTTC	CASSDHLGQAGYGYTF
TRBJ2-7	TRBV4-2	NA	few	TGTGCCAGCAGCCTCAGGACTCCGTCCTACGAGCAGTACTTC	CASSLRTPSYEQYF
TRBJ2-3	TRBV7-3	TRBD2	NA	TGTGCCAGCAGCTTAATGGCGGGAGTCACAGATACGCAGTATTTT	CASSLMAGVTDTQYF
TRBJ2-1	TRBV7-2	NA	NA	TGTGCCAGCAGCTTAGCTTTCGAGAATGAGCAGTTCTTC	CASSLAFENEQFF
TRBJ1-5	TRBV6-1	TRBD1	NA	TGTGCCAGCAGTGGCGACAGGGCGCACCAGCCCCAGCATTTT	CASSGDRAHQPQHF
TRBJ2-4	TRBV28	NA	few	TGTGCCAGCACCACACATACACAGCTTTCCATTCAGTACTTC	CASTTHTQLSIQYF
TRBJ2-7	TRBV5-6	NA	NA	TGTGCCAGCAGCTGGATGCGGCGGGAACGCGAGCAGTACTTC	CASSWMRREREQYF
TRBJ2-4	TRBV28	NA	NA	TGTGCCAGCAGTCTCTCTGGGGCCGGAAAAAACATTCAGTACTTC	CASSLSGAGKNIQYF
TRBJ1-1	TRBV5-4	NA	few	TGTGCCGACAGCGTTGGGGGGAAGCGGACTGAAGCTTTCTTT	CADSVGGKRTEAFF